This T cell receptor beta chain was found in a study of early T cells in non-severe SARS-CoV-2 infection. About the study: Chains from this unsorted whole-blood bulk RNA could not be paired. Study-level points and caveats: Anti-spike CD8 responses were favored by VDJdb matching, which missed private and CD4 specificities.

Individual cDNA molecules were tagged with unique molecular identifiers, the study reported. One entry per CDR3 protein results from TCRdb running MiXCR on the 5' RACE reads. The sample carries tens of thousands of distinct CDR3 sequences, around 13% recorded once. The CDR3 loop spans 16 amino acids. The germline V gene encodes CDR1 SQVTM and CDR2 ANQGSEA. V dropped 0 bases and J dropped 8; count of bases not matched to a gene: 13. The table lists this clonotype with many counts. What it binds is unknown. The sequencing sample was made of whole blood. The clonotype comes from an adult who was a healthcare worker with PCR-confirmed SARS-CoV-2 infection or an uninfected control (not recorded which). The chain employs TRBV29-1 and TRBJ2-4, with 7 bases identical to TRBD1. CDR3 DNA: TGCAGCGTTGAAGAGGTGACAGGGCTTCGAGGGGACATTCAGTACTTC. Amino acids: CSVEEVTGLRGDIQYF. The full variable domain, in which reference TRBV29-1 and TRBJ2-4 provide the parts outside the CDR3, is SAVISQKPSRDICQRGTSLTIQCQVDSQVTMMFWYRQQPGQSLTLIATANQGSEATYESGFVIDKFPISRPNLTFSTLTVSNMSPEDSSIYLCSVEEVTGLRGDIQYFGAGTRLSVL.